Reported below is one T cell receptor beta chain. The protocol was immunoSEQ multiplex PCR, while the TCRdb copy is restricted to in-frame clones and leaves out a portion. The data contain fewer than 100,000 clones, 75% to 90% of them singletons. This record belongs to a study of technical replicates of blood from four donors. CDR3 size: 15 residues. Germline V gene data show CDR1 as SGHRS and CDR2 as YFSETQ. The J segment lost 6 bases and the V segment lost 5 bases, leaving 8 bases of the junction unmatched. The sequence derives from a human donor in good health. The chain combines TRBV5-1 with TRBJ2-2, with 9 bases lining up with TRBD2. The sequenced sample was T cells isolated from PBMCs. The CDR3 spells CASSHRTSESGELFF. The CDR3 bases are TGCGCCAGCAGTCACCGGACTAGCGAGTCCGGGGAGCTGTTTTTT.